One and the same sample provided the 14 T cell receptor beta chains below, sequenced in a study of T cells in Graves' hyperthyroidism and ophthalmopathy. The TCR beta CDR3 regions underwent amplification using RNA transcripts as the source. The HTBI primer set drove a first-round RT-PCR of the TCR CDR3. Each CDR3 protein is one row after TCRdb ran MiXCR on the multiplex PCR reads. The sample includes some 500,000 distinct CDR3 sequences, roughly a sixth seen only once; the top ten take around 32%. The specimen was blood. The receptors shown here come from a woman aged 30 to 39 with Graves' ophthalmopathy.

This clonotype was detected a few times. The V gene is TRBV24-1, the J gene TRBJ1-1; D might be TRBD1 (5 bases). CDR1 and CDR2 (germline): KGHDR, SFDVKD. V was trimmed by 7 bases and J by 0 bases, leaving 11 bases between them. CDR3 length: 14 amino acids. CDR3 residues: CATRGGKMNTEAFF. CDR3 nucleotide sequence: TGTGCCACCAGGGGGGGGAAAATGAACACTGAAGCTTTCTTT.

This chain uses TRBV20-1 with TRBJ2-7, with 13 bases aligning to TRBD2. Per germline, CDR1 DFQATT and CDR2 SNEGSKA (reference sequence). The CDR3 sequence is 16 residues long. The V gene end was trimmed by 3 bases and the J gene end by 3 bases; junction bases not matched to a gene: 8. CDR3 loop: CSARDRLAGGYYEQYF. The CDR3 DNA follows: TGCAGTGCTAGGGACAGACTAGCGGGAGGATACTACGAGCAGTACTTC.

This chain connects TRBV6-2 or TRBV6-3 to TRBJ2-1; a weak D match, TRBD2 (5 bases). Germline CDR1 is MNHEY and CDR2 is SVGEGT. The CDR3 extends over 14 amino acids. V lost 5 bases and J lost 10, with 18 bases in between. CDR3 coding DNA: TGTGCCAGCAGTGGACTGAGAATTCGTGGGGAGCAGTTCTTC. Translation gives CASSGLRIRGEQFF.

This sequence joins TRBV25-1 and TRBJ1-2, with no clear D. There are 13 residues in the CDR3. The V gene lost 2 bases and the J gene lost 2 bases, with 6 bases spanning the gap. Germline assignment: CDR1 MGHDK and CDR2 SYGVNS. The CDR3 here is CASSELSNYGYTF. CDR3 nucleotides: TGTGCCAGCAGTGAACTCTCGAACTATGGCTACACCTTC.

The J gene is TRBJ1-2, the V gene TRBV13, with 9 bases aligning to TRBD1. The germline V gene encodes CDR1 PRHDT and CDR2 FYEKMQ (reference sequence). The ends lost 5 bases at V and 8 bases at J; junction bases unmatched: 9. CDR3 length: 14 residues. The CDR3 region has the DNA TGTGCCAGCAGCGGAAGGACAGGGGAGATCGGCTACACCTTC. Translating gives CASSGRTGEIGYTF. Supplemented by reference TRBV13 and TRBJ1-2, the full variable domain reads AAGVIQSPRHLIKEKRETATLKCYPIPRHDTVYWYQQGPGQDPQFLISFYEKMQSDKGSIPDRFSAQQFSDYHSELNMSSLELGDSALYFCASSGRTGEIGYTFGSGTRLTVV.

The rearrangement uses TRBV10-3 and TRBJ2-1; no firm D call. V was shortened by 2 bases and J by 5 bases, with 7 bases between the two germline ends. Germline values: CDR1 ENHRY, CDR2 SYGVKD. The CDR3 covers 13 residues. CDR3 sequence (DNA): TGTGCCATCAGTGAGGTCAGCCACAATGAGCAGTTCTTC. It yields the protein CAISEVSHNEQFF.

This clonotype was counted a few times. The V call is TRBV20-1, the J call TRBJ1-2, with D unresolved. With 0 bases removed from V and 7 bases from J, the gap between germline ends came to 15 bases. The CDR3 is 14 residues long. The germline V gene encodes CDR1 DFQATT and CDR2 SNEGSKA (reference sequence). The CDR3 sequence: CSARDGLTLAGYTF. In DNA, the CDR3 is TGCAGTGCTAGAGATGGACTTACGCTGGCTGGCTACACCTTC.

The table lists this clonotype with many counts. This rearrangement joins TRBV29-1 to TRBJ1-1, with no clear D. CDR1 is SQVTM, CDR2 ANQGSEA, per germline. The CDR3 contains 10 residues. V gave up 5 bases and J gave up 3 bases, with 4 bases separating them. The CDR3 DNA is TGCAGCGTTTTGGACACTGAAGCTTTCTTT. Translating it yields CSVLDTEAFF.

The table lists this clonotype with many counts. The chain links TRBV27 to TRBJ1-2; D is perhaps TRBD1 (5 bases). V gave up 0 bases and J gave up 1 base, with 12 bases separating them. This CDR3 contains 16 residues. The germline gives CDR1 MNHEY, CDR2 SMNVEV (reference sequence). CDR3: CASSLSGQGSNYGYTF. CDR3 DNA sequence: TGTGCCAGCAGTTTATCGGGGCAGGGCAGTAACTATGGCTACACCTTC.

This clonotype was seen a few times. The chain recombines TRBV4-3 with TRBJ1-4; 9 bases fit TRBD1. The ends lost 5 bases at V and 3 bases at J; junction bases unmatched: 4. The germline V gene has CDR1 LGHNA and CDR2 YSLEER. This CDR3 comprises 15 residues. The CDR3 loop is CASSARDRANEKLFF. As DNA, the CDR3 is TGCGCCAGCAGCGCCCGGGACAGGGCTAATGAAAAACTGTTTTTT.

This clonotype was found once. This clone may be a read error of a much larger clone one base away. CDR3 sequence reads: CASSLVRLANEQFF. CDR3 sequence (DNA): TGTGCCAGCAGCTTGGTACGACTAGCCAATGAGCAGTTCTTC. The chain couples TRBV5-5 to TRBJ2-1, with TRBD2 matching over 7 bases. The CDR3 contains 14 residues. V lost 0 bases and J lost 6; bases outside the gene matches: 3. CDR1 and CDR2 from the germline V gene are SGHKS and YYEKEE (reference sequence).

With regard to this clonotype: A much larger clone lies one base from this, so it may be a read error. This chain uses TRBV30 with TRBJ1-2, with a possible D match to TRBD1 (5 bases). CDR1 and CDR2 from the germline V gene are GTSNPN and SVGIG (reference sequence). The CDR3 is made up of 14 amino acids. CDR3 loop: CAWSIGVWDYGYAF. The DNA of the CDR3 is TGTGCCTGGAGTATCGGGGTGTGGGACTATGGCTACGCCTTC.

The J gene is TRBJ2-3, the V gene TRBV6-2 or TRBV6-3, with 10 bases aligning to TRBD2. CDR1 and CDR2 (germline): MNHEY, SVGEGT. V lost 4 bases and J lost 2; bases outside the gene matches: 6. CDR3 length: 16 amino acids. The CDR3 DNA reads as TGTGCCAGCAGTTCTAGGACTAGCGGTTTCACAGATACGCAGTATTTT. It encodes CASSSRTSGFTDTQYF.

A note on this clonotype: A read error may be the cause here, since a much bigger clone is one base away. The genes are TRBV30 and TRBJ2-2; D may be TRBD1 (8 bases). Germline V gene lookup returns CDR1 GTSNPN and CDR2 SVGIG (reference sequence). The CDR3 consists of 15 residues. CDR3 nucleotides: TGTGCCTGGCCCCGACAGGGGAGGGTCACCGGGGAGCTGCTTTTT. Translating it yields CAWPRQGRVTGELLF.